Below, 23 T cell receptor beta chains from the same sample are listed, as sequenced in a study of blood T cell repertoires in COVID-19. The table came from immunoSEQ multiplex PCR; TCRdb's copy has only in-frame clones and leaves some out. The top ten clones hold 2.8% of a sample with about 200,000 clones, 78% of them seen once. Sample: peripheral blood. The receptor set was obtained from a woman over 75 with active or convalescent COVID-19.

This chain links TRBV9 with TRBJ1-1, with unresolved D. Germline assignment: CDR1 SGDLS and CDR2 YYNGEE. CDR3 length: 14 residues. V gave up 4 bases and J gave up 3 bases, with 13 bases separating them. The DNA for the CDR3 is TGTGCCAGCAGCCCCTCGGGGTGGGACACTGAAGCTTTCTTT. Its protein is CASSPSGWDTEAFF.

J is TRBJ2-7 and V is TRBV7-9; D may be TRBD1 (5 bases). Germline V gene data show CDR1 as SEHNR and CDR2 as FQNEAQ (reference sequence). This CDR3 has 18 amino acids. V lost 1 base, J lost 0 bases, and 19 bases lay in between. DNA for the CDR3: TGTGCCAGCAGCTTAGGGTTAAAGGGGCCATTAAGCTCCTACGAGCAGTACTTC. It yields the protein CASSLGLKGPLSSYEQYF.

The genes are TRBV28 and TRBJ1-5; D unclear. V was trimmed by 8 bases and J by 5 bases, leaving 19 bases between them. Germline V gene lookup returns CDR1 MDHEN and CDR2 SYDVKM. The CDR3 is made up of 15 amino acids. The CDR3 bases are TGTGCCAGCGACCGGTGGACGGAGGATGATCAGCCCCAGCATTTT. This codes for CASDRWTEDDQPQHF.

This clone was detected once. The chain is built from TRBV3-1 (or the pseudogene TRBV3-2) and TRBJ2-5; TRBD1 aligns across 7 bases. CDR3 length: 14 amino acids. Germline lookup yields CDR1 LGHDT and CDR2 YNNKEL (reference sequence). The ends lost 1 base at V and 5 bases at J; junction bases unmatched: 4. The CDR3 reads CASSQVDREETQYF. The DNA of the CDR3 is TGTGCCAGCAGCCAAGTCGACAGGGAGGAGACCCAGTACTTC.

V usage is TRBV28 and J usage is TRBJ2-2, with D possibly matching TRBD1 (7 bases). With 4 bases removed from V and 5 bases from J, the gap between germline ends came to 17 bases. Germline lookup yields CDR1 MDHEN and CDR2 SYDVKM. The CDR3 runs to 16 residues. CDR3 DNA: TGTGCCAGCAGTTCCAGGGGGGTAGTGAGAACCGGGGAGCTGTTTTTT. Translating gives CASSSRGVVRTGELFF.

The genes are TRBV5-4 and TRBJ2-7, with 7 bases fitting TRBD1. Losses at the gene ends were 3 bases for V and 0 bases for J; bases not matched to a gene: 6. CDR1 is SGHNT and CDR2 is YYREEE in the germline V gene (reference sequence). The CDR3 contains 15 residues. The CDR3 nucleotides are TGTGCCAGCAGCTCAGCTGACAGGGCCTCCTACGAGCAGTACTTC. Residues: CASSSADRASYEQYF.

The V gene is TRBV12-3 or TRBV12-4, the J gene TRBJ1-3; no definite D call. Trimming cost V 2 bases and J 3 bases, with 2 bases left between them. The CDR3 has 12 amino acids. This chain's CDR3 is CASSLYGNTIYF. For the CDR3, the DNA is TGTGCCAGCAGTTTATATGGAAACACCATATATTTT.

The chain employs TRBV10-1 and TRBJ2-1; 12 bases are a match to TRBD1. V dropped 4 bases and J dropped 6; count of bases not matched to a gene: 4. The CDR3 has 15 amino acids. Germline assignment: CDR1 WNHNN and CDR2 SYGVQD (reference sequence). CDR3 in DNA: TGCGCCAGCAGTGTGGGACAGGGGGCACGCAATGAGCAGTTCTTC. This sequence encodes CASSVGQGARNEQFF.

This sequence joins TRBV6-5 and TRBJ1-2, with TRBD1 as a possible D gene (5 bases). Trimming left V 11 bases short and J 8 bases short, with 12 bases between. The CDR3 covers 10 residues. The germline V gene has CDR1 MNHEY and CDR2 SVGAGI. CDR3 coding DNA: TGTGCCGCAGGGCAATACGGCTACACCTTC. Protein: CAAGQYGYTF.

The V and J genes are TRBV6-6 and TRBJ1-2; 7 positions agree with TRBD1. The trim removed 2 bases at V and 8 bases at J, leaving 11 bases unmatched. CDR1 is MNHNY, CDR2 SVGAGI, per germline (reference sequence). This CDR3 has 15 residues. The DNA of the CDR3 is TGTGCCAGCAGTTACGCCTTAGGAGGGGGCAAAGGCTACACCTTC. Translation gives CASSYALGGGKGYTF.

The rearrangement links TRBV27 to TRBJ2-3; 9 bases are a match to TRBD1. CDR1 MNHEY and CDR2 SMNVEV come from the germline V gene (reference sequence). The CDR3 has 15 residues. The J segment lost 1 base and the V segment lost 4 bases, leaving 3 bases of the junction unmatched. The CDR3 DNA is TGTGCCAGCAGTTCTTGGACAGGGGGCACAGATACGCAGTATTTT. Translating gives CASSSWTGGTDTQYF.

The chain links TRBV3-1 (or the pseudogene TRBV3-2) to TRBJ1-2; 8 bases line up with TRBD1. Germline trimming cut 3 bases from V and 3 bases from J; bases unmatched to any gene: 9. This CDR3 has 16 amino acids. Germline V gives CDR1 LGHDT, CDR2 YNNKEL (reference sequence). CDR3 sequence (DNA): TGTGCCAGCAGCCAGGGAGTGCAGGGGGCAGACTATGGCTACACCTTC. Amino acids: CASSQGVQGADYGYTF.

This clone was seen a few times. V gene TRBV4-2 combines with J gene TRBJ2-2; TRBD2 is a possible D gene (7 bases). The germline CDR1 and CDR2 sequences are LGHNA and YNFKEQ. CDR3 length: 14 residues. Between the trimmed V and J ends, which lost 1 base and 10 bases, there was a span of 13 bases. The CDR3 sequence: CASSQGSGGKELFF. CDR3 nucleotides: TGTGCCAGCAGCCAAGGGTCGGGGGGCAAGGAGCTGTTTTTT.

Here the CDR3 reads CASSMGTGPDNEKLFF. CDR3 nucleotides: TGTGCCAGCAGCATGGGGACAGGGCCAGATAATGAAAAACTGTTTTTT. The chain combines TRBV11-2 with TRBJ1-4; 9 positions agree with TRBD1. There are 16 residues in the CDR3. In germline, CDR1 is SGHAT, CDR2 FQNNGV. The V gene end was trimmed by 5 bases and the J gene end by 4 bases; junction bases not matched to a gene: 8.

V usage is TRBV10-3 and J usage is TRBJ2-3; 8 bases agree with TRBD1. Germline V lookup: CDR1 ENHRY, CDR2 SYGVKD. V lost 6 bases and J lost 6; bases outside the gene matches: 11. The CDR3 extends over 15 amino acids. This CDR3 reads CAIRPSGQAMDTQYF. CDR3 sequence (DNA): TGTGCCATCAGGCCCTCGGGACAGGCAATGGATACGCAGTATTTT.

The chain links TRBV9 to TRBJ1-6; D might be TRBD1 (6 bases). V was trimmed by 0 bases and J by 7 bases, leaving 11 bases between them. This CDR3 region has 15 residues. The germline CDR1 and CDR2 sequences are SGDLS and YYNGEE. The CDR3 bases are TGTGCCAGCAGCGTAGTAGGGCAGGGGAATTCACCCCTCCACTTT. Translation gives CASSVVGQGNSPLHF.

Concerning this clone itself: Germline and junction disagree at one end, which may indicate a read error. The chain links TRBV9 to TRBJ1-2, with D perhaps TRBD1 (5 bases). Germline V gene lookup returns CDR1 SGDLS and CDR2 YYNGEE. The CDR3 length is 13 residues. The CDR3 loop reads CASSPGGGRFLSF. CDR3 nucleotides: TGTGCCAGCAGCCCCGGGGGGGGAAGGTTTTTAAGCTTC.

The chain couples TRBV7-9 to TRBJ1-6; D call uncertain. Germline lookup yields CDR1 SEHNR and CDR2 FQNEAQ (reference sequence). V shed 2 bases and J shed 9 bases, with 17 bases lying between them. CDR3 size: 16 residues. The CDR3 region has the DNA TGTGCCAGCAGCTTATGGGCATCTCAATCTCGTTCACCCCTCCACTTT. Amino acids: CASSLWASQSRSPLHF.

The chain joins TRBV15 to TRBJ2-1; 11 bases match TRBD1. The CDR3 length is 12 residues. The V gene end was trimmed by 0 bases and the J gene end by 15 bases; junction bases not matched to a gene: 1. The germline CDR1 and CDR2 sequences are LNHNV and YYDKDF (reference sequence). CDR3 sequence: CATSREGQGGFF. As DNA, the CDR3 is TGTGCCACCAGCAGAGAGGGACAGGGGGGGTTCTTC.

This sequence joins TRBV2 and TRBJ2-3, with a possible D match to TRBD2 (7 bases). CDR1 and CDR2 (germline): SNHLY, FYNNEI. The V end lost 8 bases, the J end lost 1 base, and 13 bases lay between the germline ends. CDR3 length equals 14 residues. The CDR3 protein is CASGGLAGTDTQYF. CDR3 bases: TGTGCCAGCGGGGGCCTAGCGGGCACAGATACGCAGTATTTT. Using reference TRBV2 and TRBJ2-3 for the parts outside the CDR3, the full variable domain is EPEVTQTPSHQVTQMGQEVILRCVPISNHLYFYWYRQILGQKVEFLVSFYNNEISEKSEIFDDQFSVERPDGSNFTLKIRSTKLEDSAMYFCASGGLAGTDTQYFGPGTRLTVL.

The chain couples TRBV7-9 to TRBJ2-4; the D gene is possibly TRBD2 (5 bases). The CDR3 covers 15 residues. The germline V gene has CDR1 SEHNR and CDR2 FQNEAQ (reference sequence). Trimming removed 1 base at V and 1 base at J, with 8 bases between. CDR3 bases: TGTGCCAGCAGCTTAGGAGGGATCGCCAAAAACATTCAGTACTTC. Translation: CASSLGGIAKNIQYF.

J is TRBJ1-2 and V is TRBV10-3, with a tentative D call TRBD1 (6 bases). V was cut by 6 bases and J by 6 bases, with 14 bases left in between. CDR1 and CDR2 (germline): ENHRY, SYGVKD. The CDR3 spans 13 residues. CDR3 loop: CAISTATGNGYTF. CDR3 sequence (DNA): TGTGCCATCAGCACTGCCACAGGGAATGGCTACACCTTC.

J is TRBJ2-1 and V is TRBV5-1, with TRBD2 matching over 10 bases. J was trimmed by 0 bases and V by 3 bases; bases with no gene match: 15. The CDR3 has 20 residues. The germline CDR1 and CDR2 sequences are SGHRS and YFSETQ. The CDR3: CASSSTISGGVSSSYNEQFF. The DNA for the CDR3 is TGCGCCAGCAGCTCCACGATAAGCGGGGGGGTTTCGAGCTCCTACAATGAGCAGTTCTTC.